Shown below are 27 T cell receptor beta chains from a single sample sequenced in a study of T cell repertoires in cytomegalovirus infection. TCRdb recomputed calls from the reads with MiXCR, one row per CDR3 protein. The sample records some 450,000 distinct CDR3 sequences, under 40% being singletons. Sequenced: PBMCs. The source is a human donor in good health (CMV status not recorded). Some clones in this sample may be carry-over from other donors' samples.

The CDR3 loop reads CASSLVGLAALDTQYF. CDR3 DNA sequence: TGTGCCAGCAGCTTAGTGGGTCTAGCGGCTTTAGATACGCAGTATTTT. The genes are TRBV11-2 and TRBJ2-3; 7 nucleotides agree with TRBD2. There are 16 residues in the CDR3. Germline V gene lookup returns CDR1 SGHAT and CDR2 FQNNGV. The ends lost 1 base at V and 5 bases at J; junction bases unmatched: 9.

This clonotype was seen ten or more times. Written as DNA, the CDR3 is TGTGCCAGCAGCACACTACAGGGGAGCAGAGACTATGGCTACACCTTC. This translates into CASSTLQGSRDYGYTF. V gene TRBV7-9 combines with J gene TRBJ1-2, with 7 bases identical to TRBD1. The CDR3 covers 16 residues. J gave up 3 bases and V 5 bases, and 12 bases lay outside the gene matches. Germline-derived CDR1 and CDR2 are SEHNR and FQNEAQ (reference sequence).

V and J are TRBV6-5 and TRBJ2-7, with D perhaps being TRBD1 or TRBD2 (5 bases each). The CDR3 runs to 13 residues. CDR1 and CDR2 (germline): MNHEY, SVGAGI. The V end was cut by 2 bases, the J end by 3 bases, with 8 bases between. CDR3 residues: CASSYGTSYEQYF. In DNA form, the CDR3 reads TGTGCCAGCAGTTACGGGACGAGCTACGAGCAGTACTTC.

J is TRBJ1-2 and V is TRBV7-2; a weak D match, TRBD1 (5 bases). CDR1 is SGHTA and CDR2 is FQGNSA in the germline V gene. V shed 5 bases and J shed 4 bases, with 14 bases lying between them. The CDR3 sequence is 14 residues long. In DNA, the CDR3 is TGTGCCAGCAGCAGCCGGGACCGAGTCTATGGCTACACCTTC. This translates into CASSSRDRVYGYTF.

The chain combines TRBV6-2 or TRBV6-3 with TRBJ2-4; the D call may be TRBD1 or TRBD2 (6 bases each). The length of the CDR3 is 17 residues. The ends were cut back, 5 bases at V and 3 bases at J, with 20 bases in the middle. Germline assignment: CDR1 MNHEY and CDR2 SVGEGT. In DNA, the CDR3 is TGTGCCAGCAGTAAATGGGGGGACATCGAGGACAAAAACATTCAGTACTTC. This codes for CASSKWGDIEDKNIQYF.

V and J are TRBV28 and TRBJ2-3, with D tentatively TRBD1 or TRBD2 (5 bases each). Germline V gives CDR1 MDHEN, CDR2 SYDVKM. The CDR3 sequence is 16 residues long. The ends were cut back, 5 bases at V and 6 bases at J, with 21 bases in the middle. The CDR3 spells CASSPPGPAHMDTQYF. In DNA, the CDR3 is TGTGCCAGCAGTCCCCCGGGGCCGGCCCACATGGATACGCAGTATTTT.

J is TRBJ2-7 and V is TRBV7-6, with D possibly matching TRBD2 (5 bases). The CDR3 loop spans 13 amino acids. Germline V gene data show CDR1 as SGHVS and CDR2 as FNYEAQ. V was shortened by 5 bases and J by 7 bases, with 15 bases between the two germline ends. The CDR3 bases are TGTGCCAGCAGCCCAGGAAAACTAGTGGAGCAGTACTTC. Its translation is CASSPGKLVEQYF.

The rearrangement links TRBV4-3 to TRBJ1-2; 8 bases fit TRBD1. The J segment lost 7 bases and the V segment lost 4 bases, leaving 5 bases of the junction unmatched. Germline CDR1 reads LGHNA; CDR2 reads YSLEER. CDR3 length: 13 amino acids. CDR3 residues: CASSPRTGTGYTF. CDR3 bases: TGCGCCAGCAGCCCGCGGACAGGGACTGGCTACACCTTC.

This clonotype was detected many times. The chain combines TRBV7-9 with TRBJ1-1; no reliable D call. CDR1 and CDR2 from the germline V gene are SEHNR and FQNEAQ (reference sequence). The V end lost 5 bases, the J end lost 4 bases, and 11 bases lay between the germline ends. The CDR3 contains 13 residues. The CDR3 bases are TGTGCCAGCAGCCAAGAGGCACTCACTGAAGCTTTCTTT. Protein sequence: CASSQEALTEAFF.

This clonotype has a handful of counts. The chain combines TRBV30 with TRBJ1-5; 8 bases fit TRBD1. Per germline, CDR1 GTSNPN and CDR2 SVGIG (reference sequence). This CDR3 comprises 13 residues. V shed 2 bases and J 5 bases; nucleotides not matched to a gene: 2. The CDR3 protein is CAWSQGAYQPQHF. DNA for the CDR3: TGTGCCTGGAGTCAGGGGGCATATCAGCCCCAGCATTTT.

Points on this clonotype: A read error is likely, as this CDR3 ends without the conserved phenylalanine or tryptophan. The chain uses TRBV4-2 and TRBJ2-5; 7 bases fit TRBD1. CDR3 size: 16 residues. Germline loops: CDR1 LGHNA, CDR2 YNFKEQ. After removal of 5 bases from V and 4 bases from J, the junction contained 13 bases not matched to a gene. The CDR3 DNA reads as TGTGCCAGCAGCGAGAGGGTAGGGGGCTGGGTAGAGACCCAGTACTTA. Translation: CASSERVGGWVETQYL.

This chain connects TRBV5-4 to TRBJ2-3; D gene ambiguous. CDR1 SGHNT and CDR2 YYREEE come from the germline V gene (reference sequence). The CDR3 covers 14 residues. Trimming removed 3 bases from V and 2 bases from J, with 10 bases in between. The CDR3: CASSSPRDTDTQYF. DNA of the CDR3: TGTGCCAGCAGCTCCCCCCGAGACACAGATACGCAGTATTTT.

In this sample, this clonotype turned up a few times. The chain couples TRBV11-3 to TRBJ2-1, with TRBD2 matching over 11 bases. CDR3 length: 18 residues. The trim removed 2 bases at V and 0 bases at J, leaving 6 bases unmatched. Germline CDR1 SGHNT, CDR2 YENEEA. This CDR3 reads CASSLISGGDLSYNEQFF. The CDR3 bases are TGTGCCAGCAGCTTAATTAGCGGGGGGGACCTCTCCTACAATGAGCAGTTCTTC.

The chain links TRBV2 to TRBJ2-5; no firm D call. This CDR3 region has 14 residues. Germline V CDR1 and CDR2: SNHLY, FYNNEI. V dropped 7 bases and J dropped 2 bases, with 14 bases sitting between them. CDR3 DNA: TGTGCCAGCACCTTCTTCGGCTCGCAAGAGACCCAGTACTTC. As protein: CASTFFGSQETQYF.

This clonotype came up a few times. The rearrangement links TRBV19 to TRBJ2-7; 10 positions agree with TRBD2. With V trimmed by 5 bases and J by 4 bases, 8 bases remained unmatched. Germline loops: CDR1 LNHDA, CDR2 SQIVND (reference sequence). CDR3 length equals 15 residues. DNA for the CDR3: TGTGCCAGTAGTCCATCCGGGACTAGCGTGTACGAGCAGTACTTC. Encoded protein: CASSPSGTSVYEQYF. The full variable domain, rest sourced from reference TRBV19 and TRBJ2-7, is DGGITQSPKYLFRKEGQNVTLSCEQNLNHDAMYWYRQDPGQGLRLIYYSQIVNDFQKGDIAEGYSVSREKKESFPLTVTSAQKNPTAFYLCASSPSGTSVYEQYFGPGTRLTVT.

The rearrangement uses TRBV6-2 or TRBV6-3 and TRBJ2-1; 10 bases are shared with TRBD2. The V gene end was trimmed by 5 bases and the J gene end by 6 bases; junction bases not matched to a gene: 22. CDR3 size: 20 residues. Germline V lookup: CDR1 MNHEY, CDR2 SVGEGT. CDR3 region: CASSPRETSGPQRVGNEQFF. CDR3 in DNA: TGTGCCAGCAGTCCCCGAGAGACTAGCGGGCCCCAAAGAGTGGGCAATGAGCAGTTCTTC.

This clonotype was seen a few times. The chain carries TRBV11-1 and TRBJ2-5, with D unresolved. This CDR3 has 13 residues. The ends were cut back, 3 bases at V and 1 base at J, with 6 bases in the middle. Germline loops: CDR1 SGHAT, CDR2 FQDESV (reference sequence). The CDR3 DNA reads as TGTGCCAGCAGCTTGAGGTTCCAAGAGACCCAGTACTTC. Translated, it gives CASSLRFQETQYF.

This clonotype has a handful of counts. The chain recombines TRBV18 with TRBJ1-1; 8 bases map to TRBD1. The V segment lost 3 bases and the J segment 8 bases; nucleotides outside the gene matches: 14. This CDR3 region has 16 residues. Germline V gene sequence: CDR1 KGHSH, CDR2 LQKENI. CDR3 in amino acids: CASSPKGTGPGREAFF. CDR3 sequence (DNA): TGTGCCAGCTCACCGAAGGGGACAGGACCGGGTAGAGAAGCTTTCTTT.

This clonotype was detected many times. V is TRBV6-5 and J is TRBJ2-5; D not resolved. CDR3 length: 14 amino acids. CDR1 MNHEY and CDR2 SVGAGI come from the germline V gene. V was cut by 2 bases and J by 5 bases, with 12 bases left in between. The CDR3: CASSYGATRETQYF. The CDR3 DNA is TGTGCCAGCAGTTACGGAGCAACGAGGGAGACCCAGTACTTC.

The V gene is TRBV28, the J gene TRBJ2-7; 7 bases are a match to TRBD2. The CDR3 runs to 14 residues. Germline V gives CDR1 MDHEN, CDR2 SYDVKM. Trimming removed 7 bases from V and 7 bases from J; junction bases left unmatched: 13. As DNA, the CDR3 is TGTGCCAGCAAGGGAGGGGCCGCCGGGTGGGAGCAGTACTTC. Translated: CASKGGAAGWEQYF.

This chain joins TRBV28 and TRBJ2-3, with 12 bases matching TRBD1. The CDR3 spans 15 residues. V gave up 6 bases and J gave up 3 bases; unmatched junction bases: 4. Germline V gene lookup returns CDR1 MDHEN and CDR2 SYDVKM. CDR3 bases: TGTGCCAGCAGGCGGGACAGGGGGCGAACAGATACGCAGTATTTT. Residues: CASRRDRGRTDTQYF.

This clonotype was seen more than once but under ten times. CDR3: CASSQLTGELFF. CDR3 coding DNA: TGTGCCAGCAGCCAACTTACCGGGGAGCTGTTTTTT. The chain couples TRBV12-3 or TRBV12-4 to TRBJ2-2; D gene uncertain. The CDR3 has 12 amino acids. The ends were cut back, 6 bases at V and 5 bases at J, with 7 bases in the middle.

On this clonotype itself: Sequence at one end of the junction differs from germline and may be a read error. J is TRBJ1-2 and V is TRBV15; tentative D call: TRBD1 (5 bases). Germline lookup yields CDR1 LNHNV and CDR2 YYDKDF (reference sequence). This CDR3 has 16 residues. The CDR3 is CATSIGRALGYVGENF. As DNA, the CDR3 is TGTGCCACCAGCATCGGCAGGGCCCTAGGCTATGTGGGGGAGAACTTC.

There are many counts of this clonotype. The chain is built from TRBV7-6 and TRBJ1-3; no reliable D call. This CDR3 has 15 residues. CDR1 and CDR2 from the germline V gene are SGHVS and FNYEAQ. V was cut by 5 bases and J by 0 bases, with 11 bases left in between. The CDR3 loop is CASSPDPSSGNTIYF. The CDR3, as DNA: TGTGCCAGCAGCCCTGACCCCTCCTCTGGAAACACCATATATTTT.

This clonotype was seen only a few times. The rearrangement joins TRBV20-1 to TRBJ2-5; the match to TRBD1 covers 9 bases. CDR3 length: 15 residues. Unmatched junction bases numbered 12, after V lost 6 bases and J lost 4 bases. Germline CDR1 is DFQATT and CDR2 is SNEGSKA (reference sequence). The CDR3 region is CSAQQIQGARETQYF. CDR3 DNA sequence: TGCAGTGCCCAACAAATACAGGGGGCTCGAGAGACCCAGTACTTC.

This clonotype was observed a few times. This rearrangement joins TRBV19 to TRBJ1-1; no clear D gene. With 5 bases removed from V and 1 base from J, the gap between germline ends came to 14 bases. CDR3 length equals 15 residues. Germline values: CDR1 LNHDA, CDR2 SQIVND (reference sequence). This CDR3 reads CASSPSRQANTEAFF. The CDR3 nucleotides read TGTGCCAGTAGTCCCTCGAGGCAGGCGAACACTGAAGCTTTCTTT.

This clonotype was found many times. The CDR3 sequence is CASRKNQGTGNNEQFF. DNA for the CDR3: TGTGCCAGCAGAAAAAATCAGGGGACAGGGAACAATGAGCAGTTCTTC. The gene calls are TRBV7-2 and TRBJ2-1; 9 nucleotides line up with TRBD1. With V trimmed by 6 bases and J by 5 bases, 11 bases remained unmatched. Looked up from germline, CDR1 is SGHTA and CDR2 is FQGNSA. The CDR3 length is 16 residues.